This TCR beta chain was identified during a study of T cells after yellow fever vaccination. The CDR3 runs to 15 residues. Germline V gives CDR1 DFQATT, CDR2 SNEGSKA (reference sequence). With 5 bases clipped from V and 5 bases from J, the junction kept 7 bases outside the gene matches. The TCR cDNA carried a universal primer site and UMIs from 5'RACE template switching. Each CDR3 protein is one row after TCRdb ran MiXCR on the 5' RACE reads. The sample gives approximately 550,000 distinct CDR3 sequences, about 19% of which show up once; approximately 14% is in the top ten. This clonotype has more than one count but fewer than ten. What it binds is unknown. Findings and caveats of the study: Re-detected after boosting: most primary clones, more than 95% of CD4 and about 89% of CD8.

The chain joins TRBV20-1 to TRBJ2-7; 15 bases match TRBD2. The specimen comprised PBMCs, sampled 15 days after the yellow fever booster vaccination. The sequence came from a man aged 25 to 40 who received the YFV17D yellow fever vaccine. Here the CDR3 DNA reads TGCAGTGCTGTCCCGGGACTAGCGGGGGGCCACGAGCAGTACTTC. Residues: CSAVPGLAGGHEQYF.